This TCR beta chain was recorded in a study of T cell changes during pregnancy in multiple sclerosis. This clone appeared a single time. V was trimmed by 6 bases and J by 2 bases, leaving 15 bases between them. CDR3 length equals 15 residues. Germline CDR1 MNHEY, CDR2 SVGAGI. Sequencing used immunoSEQ multiplex PCR; TCRdb keeps in-frame clones, though not all of them. The profile shows approximately 50,000 clones, approximately 95% of them singletons. This TCR derives from a female donor with multiple sclerosis, enrolled in a pregnancy study. The sample here was CD4+ T cells from peripheral blood mononuclear cells, taken in the third trimester of pregnancy. This chain uses TRBV6-5 with TRBJ2-3; D perhaps matches TRBD2 (6 bases). The CDR3: CASRTSTSFTDTQYF. CDR3 nucleotide sequence: TGTGCCAGCAGGACCTCGACTAGTTTCACAGATACGCAGTATTTT.